Below, 4 T cell receptor beta chains from the same sample are listed, as sequenced in a study of cytomegalovirus exposure and HLA in healthy donors. The PCR made use of 60 Vbeta and 13 Jbeta primers. Sequencing used immunoSEQ multiplex PCR; TCRdb keeps in-frame clones, though not all of them. The sample carries about 110,000 clones, around 82% recorded once. The sequenced sample consisted of PBMCs. These receptors came from a man between 50 and 59 years old in good health and CMV-seronegative.

The chain is built from TRBV5-1 and TRBJ2-1, with 10 bases that match TRBD1. Germline CDR1 reads SGHRS; CDR2 reads YFSETQ. The CDR3 loop spans 15 amino acids. The ends lost 4 bases at V and 4 bases at J; junction bases unmatched: 5. The DNA of the CDR3 is TGCGCCAGCAGCGGGGGGACAGGGGAATACAATGAGCAGTTCTTC. Its translation: CASSGGTGEYNEQFF.

This chain uses TRBV5-1 with TRBJ2-4; possible D gene TRBD1, 5 bases. From germline, CDR1 is SGHRS and CDR2 YFSETQ. This CDR3 region has 14 residues. Trimming took off 3 bases at V and 3 bases at J, with 10 bases between the two ends. CDR3 loop: CASSSQGLKNIQYF. As DNA, the CDR3 is TGCGCCAGCAGCTCCCAGGGCCTCAAAAACATTCAGTACTTC.

The chain links TRBV2 to TRBJ1-5, with 10 bases aligning to TRBD1. In germline, CDR1 is SNHLY, CDR2 FYNNEI. This CDR3 is 15 amino acids long. With V trimmed by 5 bases and J by 3 bases, 4 bases remained unmatched. DNA for the CDR3: TGTGCCAGCAGTCCCGACAGGGGGCTCAATCAGCCCCAGCATTTT. Translation: CASSPDRGLNQPQHF.

This clone was observed a handful of times. This chain links TRBV11-2 with TRBJ2-1, with D tentatively TRBD1 (5 bases). Germline lookup yields CDR1 SGHAT and CDR2 FQNNGV. Trimming removed 5 bases from V and 3 bases from J, with 11 bases in between. CDR3 length: 14 amino acids. CDR3 DNA: TGTGCCAGCAGCACAGACAGTGTCTACAATGAGCAGTTCTTC. This sequence encodes CASSTDSVYNEQFF.